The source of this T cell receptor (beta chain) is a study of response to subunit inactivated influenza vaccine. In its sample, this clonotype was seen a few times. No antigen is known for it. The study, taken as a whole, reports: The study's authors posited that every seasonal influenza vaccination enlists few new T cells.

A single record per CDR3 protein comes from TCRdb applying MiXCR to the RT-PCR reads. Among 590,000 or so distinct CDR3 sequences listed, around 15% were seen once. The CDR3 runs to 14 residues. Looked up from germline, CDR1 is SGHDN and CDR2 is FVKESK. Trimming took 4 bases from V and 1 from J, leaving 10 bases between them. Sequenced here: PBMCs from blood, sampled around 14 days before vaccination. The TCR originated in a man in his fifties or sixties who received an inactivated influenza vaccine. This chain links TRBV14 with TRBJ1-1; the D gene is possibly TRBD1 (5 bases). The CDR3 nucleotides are TGTGCCAGCAGCCGGGGACTACAGAACACTGAAGCTTTCTTT. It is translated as CASSRGLQNTEAFF.